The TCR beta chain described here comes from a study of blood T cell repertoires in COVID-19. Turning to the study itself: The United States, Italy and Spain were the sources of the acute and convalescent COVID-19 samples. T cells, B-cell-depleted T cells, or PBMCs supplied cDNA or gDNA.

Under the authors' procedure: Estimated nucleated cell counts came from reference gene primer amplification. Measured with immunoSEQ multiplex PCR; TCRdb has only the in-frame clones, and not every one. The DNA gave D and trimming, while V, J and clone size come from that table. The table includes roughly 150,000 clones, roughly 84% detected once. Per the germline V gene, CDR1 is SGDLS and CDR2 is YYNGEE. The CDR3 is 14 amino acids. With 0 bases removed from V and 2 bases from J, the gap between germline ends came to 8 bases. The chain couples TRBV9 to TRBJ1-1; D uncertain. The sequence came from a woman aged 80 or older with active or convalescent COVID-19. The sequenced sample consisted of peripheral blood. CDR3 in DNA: TGTGCCAGCAGCGTAGGTCTGTCCAACACTGAAGCTTTCTTT. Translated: CASSVGLSNTEAFF. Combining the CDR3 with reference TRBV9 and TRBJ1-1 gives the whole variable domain DSGVTQTPKHLITATGQRVTLRCSPRSGDLSVYWYQQSLDQGLQFLIQYYNGEERAKGNILERFSAQQFPDLHSELNLSSLELGDSALYFCASSVGLSNTEAFFGQGTRLTVV.